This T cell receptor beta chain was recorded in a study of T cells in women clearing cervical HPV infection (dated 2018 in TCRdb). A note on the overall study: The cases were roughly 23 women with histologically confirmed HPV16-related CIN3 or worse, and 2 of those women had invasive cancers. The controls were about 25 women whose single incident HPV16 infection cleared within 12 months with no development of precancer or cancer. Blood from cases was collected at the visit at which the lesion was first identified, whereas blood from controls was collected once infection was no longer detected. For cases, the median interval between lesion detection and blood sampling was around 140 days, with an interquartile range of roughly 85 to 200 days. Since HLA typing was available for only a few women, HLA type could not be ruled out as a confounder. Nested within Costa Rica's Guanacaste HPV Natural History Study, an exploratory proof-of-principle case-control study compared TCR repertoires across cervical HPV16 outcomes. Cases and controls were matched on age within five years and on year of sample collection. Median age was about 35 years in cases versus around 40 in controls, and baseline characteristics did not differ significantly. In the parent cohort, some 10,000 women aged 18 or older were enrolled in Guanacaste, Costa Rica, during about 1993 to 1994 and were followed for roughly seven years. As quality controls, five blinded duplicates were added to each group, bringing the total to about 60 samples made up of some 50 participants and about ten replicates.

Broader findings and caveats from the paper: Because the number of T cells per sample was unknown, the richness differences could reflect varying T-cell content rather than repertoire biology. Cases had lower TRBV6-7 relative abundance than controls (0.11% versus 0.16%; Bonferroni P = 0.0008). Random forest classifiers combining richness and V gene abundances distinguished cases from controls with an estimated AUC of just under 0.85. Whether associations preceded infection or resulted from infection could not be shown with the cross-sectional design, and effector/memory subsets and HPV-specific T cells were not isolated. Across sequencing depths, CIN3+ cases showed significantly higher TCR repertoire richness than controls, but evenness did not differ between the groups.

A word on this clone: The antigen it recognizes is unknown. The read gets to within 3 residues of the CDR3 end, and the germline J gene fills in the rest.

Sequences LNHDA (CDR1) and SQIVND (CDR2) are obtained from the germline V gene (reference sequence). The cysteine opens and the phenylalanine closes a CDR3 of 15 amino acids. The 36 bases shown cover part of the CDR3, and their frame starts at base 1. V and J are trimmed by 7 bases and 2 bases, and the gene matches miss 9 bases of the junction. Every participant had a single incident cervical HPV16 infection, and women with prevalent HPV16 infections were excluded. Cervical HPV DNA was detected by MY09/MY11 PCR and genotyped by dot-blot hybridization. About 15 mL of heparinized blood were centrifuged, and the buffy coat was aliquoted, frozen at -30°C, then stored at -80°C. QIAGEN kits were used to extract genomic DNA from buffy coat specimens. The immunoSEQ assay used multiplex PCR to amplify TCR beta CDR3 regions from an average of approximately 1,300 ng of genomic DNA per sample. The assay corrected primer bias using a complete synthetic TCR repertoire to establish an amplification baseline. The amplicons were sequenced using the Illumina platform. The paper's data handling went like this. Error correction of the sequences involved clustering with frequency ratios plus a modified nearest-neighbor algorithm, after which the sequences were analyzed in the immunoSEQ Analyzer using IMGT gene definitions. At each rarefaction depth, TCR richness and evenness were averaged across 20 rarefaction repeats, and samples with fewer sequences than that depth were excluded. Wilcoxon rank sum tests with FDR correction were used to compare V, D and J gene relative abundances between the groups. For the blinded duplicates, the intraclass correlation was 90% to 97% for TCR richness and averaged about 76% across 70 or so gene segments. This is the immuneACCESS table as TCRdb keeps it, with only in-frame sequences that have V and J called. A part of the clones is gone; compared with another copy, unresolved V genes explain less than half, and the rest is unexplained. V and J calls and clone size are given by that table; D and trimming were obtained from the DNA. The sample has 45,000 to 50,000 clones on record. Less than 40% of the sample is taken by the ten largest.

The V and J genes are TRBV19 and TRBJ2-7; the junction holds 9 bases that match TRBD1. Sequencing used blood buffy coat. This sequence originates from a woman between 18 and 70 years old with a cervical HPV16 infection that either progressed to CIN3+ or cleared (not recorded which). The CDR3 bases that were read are TGTGCCAGTAAGCCGGGACAGGGAGTTGCCTACGAG. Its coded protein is CASKPGQGVAYE. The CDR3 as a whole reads CASKPGQGVAYEQYF. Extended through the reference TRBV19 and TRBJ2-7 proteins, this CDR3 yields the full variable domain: DGGITQSPKYLFRKEGQNVTLSCEQNLNHDAMYWYRQDPGQGLRLIYYSQIVNDFQKGDIAEGYSVSREKKESFPLTVTSAQKNPTAFYLCASKPGQGVAYEQYFGPGTRLTVT.